Many counts were recorded for the clone carrying this TCR beta chain. The sample belongs to a study of early T cells in non-severe SARS-CoV-2 infection. Study background: Chains from this unsorted whole-blood bulk RNA could not be paired.

CDR1 and CDR2 from the germline V gene are SGHTA and FQGNSA. V lost 5 bases, J lost 6 bases, and 9 bases stayed unmatched. The CDR3 has 15 amino acids. Individual cDNA molecules received unique molecular identifiers. TCRdb reprocessed the 5' RACE reads with MiXCR, giving one entry per CDR3 protein. The data show roughly 25,000 distinct CDR3 sequences, 3.5% to 5% seen once. Sequences were obtained from whole blood. The chain couples TRBV7-2 to TRBJ2-1; TRBD2 matches at 8 bases. The source of this sequence is an adult who was a healthcare worker with PCR-confirmed SARS-CoV-2 infection or an uninfected control (not recorded which). This chain's CDR3 is CASSPIAGPGNEQFF. The CDR3 DNA follows: TGTGCCAGCAGCCCAATAGCGGGACCGGGCAATGAGCAGTTCTTC. Full variable domain (rest looked up from reference TRBV7-2 and TRBJ2-1): GAGVSQSPSNKVTEKGKDVELRCDPISGHTALYWYRQSLGQGLEFLIYFQGNSAPDKSGLPSDRFSAERTGGSVSTLTIQRTQQEDSAVYLCASSPIAGPGNEQFFGPGTRLTVL.